A selection of T cell receptor beta chains follows, all from one sample in a study of T cell repertoires in cytomegalovirus infection. MiXCR, run by TCRdb on the reads, gives a single entry per CDR3 protein. There are roughly 240,000 distinct CDR3 sequences in the sample; under 8.5% occur only once, and under 7% lies in the top ten. The sample was PBMCs. These TCRs come from a human donor in good health (CMV status not recorded). Some clones in this sample may be carry-over from other donors' samples. Each CDR3 is given with its conserved first and last residue. Each record gives: clone size, J gene, D gene, V gene, CDR3 protein, CDR3 DNA. D genes are given only for firm matches. A clone size is listed for some rows: how often the clone was seen (once, few, many), or a class if it is expanded.

clone size: few; J gene: TRBJ2-3; D gene: NA; V gene: TRBV5-4; CDR3 protein: CASSVTVGRGTDTQYF; CDR3 DNA: TGTGCCAGCAGCGTCACGGTGGGGCGCGGCACAGATACGCAGTATTTT
clone size: many; J gene: TRBJ2-5; D gene: NA; V gene: TRBV18; CDR3 protein: CASSPARGQPTKETQYF; CDR3 DNA: TGTGCCAGCTCACCAGCTCGAGGGCAACCAACGAAAGAGACCCAGTACTTC
clone size: many; J gene: TRBJ2-7; D gene: NA; V gene: TRBV7-2; CDR3 protein: CASSRSLGPYEQYF; CDR3 DNA: TGTGCCAGCAGCCGAAGCCTCGGGCCCTACGAGCAGTACTTC
clone size: many; J gene: TRBJ1-1; D gene: TRBD1; V gene: TRBV5-1; CDR3 protein: CASSADRVGSTEAFF; CDR3 DNA: TGCGCCAGCAGTGCGGACAGGGTGGGGAGCACTGAAGCTTTCTTT
clone size: once; J gene: TRBJ2-2; D gene: NA; V gene: TRBV29-1; CDR3 protein: CSVMGLPNTGELFF; CDR3 DNA: TGCAGCGTGATGGGACTGCCAAACACCGGGGAGCTGTTTTTT
clone size: many; J gene: TRBJ1-5; D gene: TRBD1; V gene: TRBV28; CDR3 protein: CASSSPSSGGRQPQHF; CDR3 DNA: TGTGCCAGCAGTTCCCCCTCTTCAGGGGGCCGTCAGCCCCAGCATTTT
clone size: many; J gene: TRBJ1-1; D gene: NA; V gene: TRBV10-3; CDR3 protein: CAITKGLSDDNTEAFF; CDR3 DNA: TGTGCCATCACCAAAGGTCTTTCGGACGACAACACTGAAGCTTTCTTT
clone size: many; J gene: TRBJ2-7; D gene: NA; V gene: TRBV7-2; CDR3 protein: CASRDSVYSYEQYF; CDR3 DNA: TGTGCCAGCAGAGATTCGGTTTACTCCTACGAGCAGTACTTC
clone size: many; J gene: TRBJ2-7; D gene: TRBD2; V gene: TRBV18; CDR3 protein: CASSPPSSGGNEQYF; CDR3 DNA: TGTGCCAGCTCACCCCCTTCCTCCGGGGGGAACGAGCAGTACTTC
clone size: many; J gene: TRBJ2-2; D gene: NA; V gene: TRBV20-1; CDR3 protein: CSATRTSRGTGELFF; CDR3 DNA: TGCAGTGCTACTCGGACATCCCGGGGCACCGGGGAGCTGTTTTTT
clone size: many; J gene: TRBJ2-1; D gene: NA; V gene: TRBV19; CDR3 protein: CASSINSGDRWRDEQFF; CDR3 DNA: TGTGCCAGTAGTATTAATTCGGGCGACAGGTGGAGAGATGAGCAGTTCTTC
clone size: many; J gene: TRBJ2-2; D gene: NA; V gene: TRBV6-6; CDR3 protein: CASSYSTGLGNTGELFF; CDR3 DNA: TGTGCCAGCAGTTACTCTACAGGGTTAGGGAACACCGGGGAGCTGTTTTTT
clone size: many; J gene: TRBJ2-7; D gene: NA; V gene: TRBV7-9; CDR3 protein: CASTEGVYYEQYF; CDR3 DNA: TGTGCCAGCACCGAGGGAGTCTACTATGAGCAGTACTTC
clone size: NA; J gene: TRBJ1-1; D gene: NA; V gene: TRBV29-1; CDR3 protein: CSVQDSPNTEAFF; CDR3 DNA: TGCAGCGTTCAGGACAGTCCGAACACTGAAGCTTTCTTT
clone size: medium-sized; J gene: TRBJ1-4; D gene: TRBD1; V gene: TRBV7-2; CDR3 protein: CASSRGGQVEKLFF; CDR3 DNA: TGTGCCAGCAGCCGAGGAGGACAGGTTGAAAAACTGTTTTTT
clone size: many; J gene: TRBJ2-5; D gene: NA; V gene: TRBV28; CDR3 protein: CASKVGVEKTQYF; CDR3 DNA: TGTGCCAGCAAAGTAGGGGTAGAAAAGACCCAGTACTTC
clone size: NA; J gene: TRBJ2-7; D gene: TRBD1; V gene: TRBV20-1; CDR3 protein: CSAGEGGETYEQYF; CDR3 DNA: TGCAGTGCTGGTGAAGGGGGCGAAACCTACGAGCAGTACTTC
clone size: NA; J gene: TRBJ1-6; D gene: NA; V gene: TRBV12-3/TRBV12-4; CDR3 protein: CASRRGDSPLHF; CDR3 DNA: TGTGCCAGCAGAAGGGGTGATTCACCCCTCCACTTT
clone size: many; J gene: TRBJ2-7; D gene: NA; V gene: TRBV19; CDR3 protein: CASSIVGQVYEQYF; CDR3 DNA: TGTGCCAGTAGTATAGTGGGACAAGTCTACGAGCAGTACTTC
clone size: many; J gene: TRBJ2-7; D gene: TRBD2; V gene: TRBV12-3/TRBV12-4; CDR3 protein: CASSLLAGVEEQYF; CDR3 DNA: TGTGCCAGCAGTTTATTAGCGGGGGTGGAGGAGCAGTACTTC
clone size: many; J gene: TRBJ2-5; D gene: NA; V gene: TRBV10-1; CDR3 protein: CASSEEAGRQETQYF; CDR3 DNA: TGCGCCAGCAGTGAGGAGGCGGGCCGCCAAGAGACCCAGTACTTC
clone size: many; J gene: TRBJ1-1; D gene: NA; V gene: TRBV7-8; CDR3 protein: CASSLSVYTEAFF; CDR3 DNA: TGTGCCAGCAGCTTATCAGTGTACACTGAAGCTTTCTTT
clone size: many; J gene: TRBJ2-1; D gene: TRBD2; V gene: TRBV7-2; CDR3 protein: CASSSLAGALNEQFF; CDR3 DNA: TGTGCCAGCAGCTCACTAGCGGGGGCTTTAAATGAGCAGTTCTTC
clone size: many; J gene: TRBJ1-1; D gene: NA; V gene: TRBV19; CDR3 protein: CASSDPIGRGNTEAFF; CDR3 DNA: TGTGCCAGTAGTGACCCGATAGGCAGGGGGAACACTGAAGCTTTCTTT
clone size: few; J gene: TRBJ1-1; D gene: TRBD1; V gene: TRBV5-4; CDR3 protein: CASSLEGARTEAFF; CDR3 DNA: TGTGCCAGCAGCTTGGAGGGGGCGAGGACTGAAGCTTTCTTT
clone size: many; J gene: TRBJ1-5; D gene: TRBD1; V gene: TRBV12-3/TRBV12-4; CDR3 protein: CASIKDRGGNQPQHF; CDR3 DNA: TGTGCCAGCATAAAGGACAGGGGAGGCAATCAGCCCCAGCATTTT
clone size: many; J gene: TRBJ1-4; D gene: NA; V gene: TRBV28; CDR3 protein: CASSGREEKLFF; CDR3 DNA: TGTGCCAGCAGTGGCAGGGAGGAAAAACTGTTTTTT
clone size: many; J gene: TRBJ1-6; D gene: NA; V gene: TRBV6-2/TRBV6-3; CDR3 protein: CASRGRMDSPLHF; CDR3 DNA: TGTGCCAGCAGGGGAAGGATGGATTCACCCCTCCACTTT
clone size: many; J gene: TRBJ1-1; D gene: NA; V gene: TRBV7-2; CDR3 protein: CASSLGGTFATEAFF; CDR3 DNA: TGTGCCAGCAGCTTAGGAGGGACTTTTGCGACTGAAGCTTTCTTT
clone size: many; J gene: TRBJ1-4; D gene: NA; V gene: TRBV15; CDR3 protein: CATSRGEKLFF; CDR3 DNA: TGTGCCACCAGCAGAGGAGAAAAACTGTTTTTT